A single sample is the source of the 8 T cell receptor beta chains below, sequenced in a study of shared clonotypes between healthy human individuals. TCRdb's table, derived via immunoSEQ multiplex PCR, lists solely in-frame clones and lacks some. The sample contains hundreds of thousands of clones, about 74% of which appear only once. The sequencing sample was made of memory CD4+ T cells sorted from blood. Stated subset: CD45RA-negative fraction. The receptor set was obtained from a woman aged 30 to 39 in good health.

Comments on this clone: Other DNA sequences within the sample encode an identical CDR3. The gene calls are TRBV27 and TRBJ2-7, with TRBD1 matching 9 bases. CDR1 is MNHEY and CDR2 is SMNVEV in the germline V gene (reference sequence). The CDR3 totals 15 residues. Trimming took 4 bases from V and 2 from J; bases not matched to a gene: 6. The CDR3 bases are TGTGCCAGCAGTTCACCCACAGGGGGCGCCTACGAGCAGTACTTC. It codes for CASSSPTGGAYEQYF.

The gene calls are TRBV5-1 and TRBJ1-3; 7 bases map to TRBD1. The CDR3 totals 14 residues. CDR1 is SGHRS, CDR2 YFSETQ, per germline. The ends lost 5 bases at V and 6 bases at J; junction bases unmatched: 8. The CDR3 coding sequence is TGCGCCAGCAGTCCCGGGACAGCCAAAAACACCATATATTTT. It specifies CASSPGTAKNTIYF.

This clone was seen ten or more times. The chain employs TRBV28 and TRBJ1-2, with D tentatively TRBD1 (6 bases). This CDR3 has 16 residues. V was pared by 7 bases and J by 3 bases, with 21 bases between. Germline V lookup: CDR1 MDHEN, CDR2 SYDVKM. CDR3 nucleotide sequence: TGTGCCAGCAAGACAGGTGCGAACGAGGGTGACTATGGCTACACCTTC. As protein: CASKTGANEGDYGYTF.

The chain employs TRBV28 and TRBJ2-1; 8 nucleotides agree with TRBD2. The CDR3 has 15 amino acids. V gave up 2 bases and J gave up 3 bases; unmatched junction bases: 3. Germline assignment: CDR1 MDHEN and CDR2 SYDVKM. CDR3 nucleotide sequence: TGTGCCAGCAGTTTAGGAACTAGCGGCTACAATGAGCAGTTCTTC. Amino acids: CASSLGTSGYNEQFF.

The V call is TRBV19, the J call TRBJ2-7; possible D gene TRBD2, 5 bases. This CDR3 region has 11 residues. Germline V CDR1 and CDR2: LNHDA, SQIVND (reference sequence). Trimming stripped 6 bases from V and 3 bases from J, with 6 bases between. The CDR3 loop reads CASRSGYEQYF. CDR3 bases: TGTGCCAGTAGGAGCGGCTACGAGCAGTACTTC.

This clone was seen just once. The rearrangement links TRBV9 to TRBJ2-7; 8 positions match TRBD2. V shed 3 bases and J 3 bases; nucleotides not matched to a gene: 14. The germline V gene encodes CDR1 SGDLS and CDR2 YYNGEE. This CDR3 is built from 17 residues. For the CDR3, the DNA is TGTGCCAGCAGCGAGTTAGACGGGCTAGCGGGTTACTACGAGCAGTACTTC. The encoded protein is CASSELDGLAGYYEQYF.

This clone was observed a few times. J is TRBJ1-2 and V is TRBV6-1; 7 bases agree with TRBD1. The CDR3 contains 15 residues. J was trimmed by 4 bases and V by 7 bases; bases with no gene match: 12. The germline V gene has CDR1 MNHNS and CDR2 SASEGT. The CDR3 loop is CASTEEGGQIYGYTF. In DNA form, the CDR3 reads TGTGCCAGCACCGAAGAAGGGGGACAGATCTATGGCTACACCTTC.

V usage is TRBV2 and J usage is TRBJ1-2; 7 bases align to TRBD1. V gave up 6 bases and J gave up 6 bases; unmatched junction bases: 13. The CDR3 runs 15 residues. CDR1 is SNHLY, CDR2 FYNNEI, per germline. CDR3 in amino acids: CASRYPHRGVNGYTF. CDR3 in DNA: TGTGCCAGCAGGTACCCCCACAGGGGCGTAAATGGCTACACCTTC.